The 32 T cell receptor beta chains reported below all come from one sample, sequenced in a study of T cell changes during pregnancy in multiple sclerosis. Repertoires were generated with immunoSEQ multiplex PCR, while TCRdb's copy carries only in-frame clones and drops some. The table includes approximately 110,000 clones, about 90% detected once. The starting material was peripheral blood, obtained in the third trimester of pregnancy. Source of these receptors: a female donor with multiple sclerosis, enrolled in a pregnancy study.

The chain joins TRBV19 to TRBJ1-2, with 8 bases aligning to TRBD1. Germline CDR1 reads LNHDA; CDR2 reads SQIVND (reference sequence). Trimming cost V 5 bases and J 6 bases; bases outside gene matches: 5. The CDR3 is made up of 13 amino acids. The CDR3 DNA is TGTGCCAGTAGTCGTCAGGGGGCTCATGGCTACACCTTC. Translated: CASSRQGAHGYTF.

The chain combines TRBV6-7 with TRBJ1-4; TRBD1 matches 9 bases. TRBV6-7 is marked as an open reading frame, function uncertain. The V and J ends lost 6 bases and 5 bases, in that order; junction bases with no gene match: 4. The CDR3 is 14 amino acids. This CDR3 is CASSPGQGNEKLFF. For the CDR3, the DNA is TGTGCCAGCAGCCCGGGACAGGGAAATGAAAAACTGTTTTTT.

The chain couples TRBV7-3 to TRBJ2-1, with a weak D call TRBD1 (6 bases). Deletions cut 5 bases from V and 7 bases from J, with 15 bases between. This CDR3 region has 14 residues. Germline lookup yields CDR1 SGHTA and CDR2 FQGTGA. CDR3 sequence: CASSTLGQSNEQFF. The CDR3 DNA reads TGTGCCAGCAGCACACTCGGACAGTCGAATGAGCAGTTCTTC.

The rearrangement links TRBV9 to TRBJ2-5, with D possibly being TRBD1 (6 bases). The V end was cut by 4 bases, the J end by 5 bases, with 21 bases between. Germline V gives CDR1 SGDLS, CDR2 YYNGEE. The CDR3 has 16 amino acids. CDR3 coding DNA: TGTGCCAGCAGCCCCCAACCGGACATAAGGGGGGAGACCCAGTACTTC. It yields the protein CASSPQPDIRGETQYF.

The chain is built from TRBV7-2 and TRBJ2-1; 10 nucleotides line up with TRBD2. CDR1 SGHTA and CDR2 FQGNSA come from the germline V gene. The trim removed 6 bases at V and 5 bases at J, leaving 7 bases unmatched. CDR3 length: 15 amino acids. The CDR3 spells CASSRGLAAHNEQFF. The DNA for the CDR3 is TGTGCCAGCAGTCGCGGACTAGCGGCTCACAATGAGCAGTTCTTC.

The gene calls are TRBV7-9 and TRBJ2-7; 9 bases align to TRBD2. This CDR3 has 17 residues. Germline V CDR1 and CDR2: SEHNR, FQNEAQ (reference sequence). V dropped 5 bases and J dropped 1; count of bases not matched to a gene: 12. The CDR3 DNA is TGTGCCAGCAGCGCCGGCGGGAGGGCAGGTGCGTCCTACGAGCAGTACTTC. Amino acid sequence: CASSAGGRAGASYEQYF.

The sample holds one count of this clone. CDR3 amino acids: CASSHLAEGFYEQYF. The CDR3 nucleotides are TGCGCCAGCAGCCACCTAGCGGAGGGGTTCTACGAGCAGTACTTC. The rearrangement joins TRBV4-1 to TRBJ2-7; TRBD2 aligns across 7 bases. The CDR3 spans 15 residues. J gave up 3 bases and V 3 bases, and 8 bases lay outside the gene matches. The germline V gene has CDR1 MGHRA and CDR2 YSYEKL.

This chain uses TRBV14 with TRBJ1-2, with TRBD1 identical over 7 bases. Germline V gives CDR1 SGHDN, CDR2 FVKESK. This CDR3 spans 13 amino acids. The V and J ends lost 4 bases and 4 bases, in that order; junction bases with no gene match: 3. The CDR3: CASSPGTVYGYTF. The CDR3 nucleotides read TGTGCCAGCAGCCCTGGGACAGTCTATGGCTACACCTTC.

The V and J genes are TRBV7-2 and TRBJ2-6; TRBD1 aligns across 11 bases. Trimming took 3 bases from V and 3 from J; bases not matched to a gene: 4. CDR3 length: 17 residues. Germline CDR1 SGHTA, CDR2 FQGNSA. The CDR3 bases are TGTGCCAGCAGCTTGCGGACAGGGGGCGTTGGGGCCAACGTCCTGACTTTC. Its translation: CASSLRTGGVGANVLTF.

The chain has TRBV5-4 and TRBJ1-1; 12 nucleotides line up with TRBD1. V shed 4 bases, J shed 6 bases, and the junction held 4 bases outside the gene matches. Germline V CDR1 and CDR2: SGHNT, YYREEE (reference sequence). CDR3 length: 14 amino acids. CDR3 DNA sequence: TGTGCCAGCAGCCCGGGACAGGGGGCCGCTGAAGCTTTCTTT. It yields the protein CASSPGQGAAEAFF.

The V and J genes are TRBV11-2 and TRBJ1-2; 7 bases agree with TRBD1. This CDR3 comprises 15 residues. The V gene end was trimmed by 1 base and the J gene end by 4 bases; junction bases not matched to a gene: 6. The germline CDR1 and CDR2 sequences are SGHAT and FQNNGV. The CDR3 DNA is TGTGCCAGCAGCTTAGGGCAGGGGGGAGGCTATGGCTACACCTTC. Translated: CASSLGQGGGYGYTF.

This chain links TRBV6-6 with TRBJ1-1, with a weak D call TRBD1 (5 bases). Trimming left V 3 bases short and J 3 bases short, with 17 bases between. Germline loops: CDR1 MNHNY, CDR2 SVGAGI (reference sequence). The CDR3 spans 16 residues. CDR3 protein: CASSYDRQSLHTEAFF. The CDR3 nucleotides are TGTGCCAGCAGTTATGACAGACAGAGCCTTCACACTGAAGCTTTCTTT.

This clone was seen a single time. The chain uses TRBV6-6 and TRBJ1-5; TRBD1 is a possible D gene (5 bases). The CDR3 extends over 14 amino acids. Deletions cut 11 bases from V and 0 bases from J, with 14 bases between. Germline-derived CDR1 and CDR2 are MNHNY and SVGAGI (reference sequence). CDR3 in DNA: TGTGCCCATTCGGCTACAGGTAGCAATCAGCCCCAGCATTTT. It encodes CAHSATGSNQPQHF.

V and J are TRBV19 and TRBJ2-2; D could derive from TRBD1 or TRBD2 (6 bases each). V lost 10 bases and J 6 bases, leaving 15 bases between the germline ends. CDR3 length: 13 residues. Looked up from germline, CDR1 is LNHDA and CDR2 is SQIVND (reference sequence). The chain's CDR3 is CATRQEGAGELFF. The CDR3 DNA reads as TGTGCCACTAGACAGGAGGGCGCCGGGGAGCTGTTTTTT.

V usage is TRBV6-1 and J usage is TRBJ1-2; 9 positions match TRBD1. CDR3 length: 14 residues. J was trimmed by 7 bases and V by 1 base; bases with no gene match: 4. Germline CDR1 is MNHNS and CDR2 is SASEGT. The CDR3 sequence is CASSEVGQGSGYTF. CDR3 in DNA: TGTGCCAGCAGTGAAGTAGGACAGGGGAGTGGCTACACCTTC.

DNA for the CDR3: TGTGCCAGCAGCTCCTCACAGTCAACTAATGAAAAACTGTTTTTT. It specifies CASSSSQSTNEKLFF. The V and J genes are TRBV2 and TRBJ1-4; D unclear. Trimming removed 6 bases from V and 0 bases from J, with 11 bases in between. In germline, CDR1 is SNHLY, CDR2 FYNNEI. The CDR3 is 15 amino acids.

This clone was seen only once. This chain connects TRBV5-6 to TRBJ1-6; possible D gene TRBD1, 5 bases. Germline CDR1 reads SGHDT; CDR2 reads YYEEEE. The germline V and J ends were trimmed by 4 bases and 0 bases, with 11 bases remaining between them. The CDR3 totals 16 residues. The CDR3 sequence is CASSPGGSSYNSPLHF. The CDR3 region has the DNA TGTGCCAGCAGCCCCGGGGGGAGCTCCTATAATTCACCCCTCCACTTT.

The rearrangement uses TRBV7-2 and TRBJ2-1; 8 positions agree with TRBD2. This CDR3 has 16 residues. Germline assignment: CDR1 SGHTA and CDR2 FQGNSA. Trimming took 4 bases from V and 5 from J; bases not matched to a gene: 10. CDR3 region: CASSSLVGGANNEQFF. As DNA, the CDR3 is TGTGCCAGCAGCTCACTTGTCGGGGGGGCAAACAATGAGCAGTTCTTC.

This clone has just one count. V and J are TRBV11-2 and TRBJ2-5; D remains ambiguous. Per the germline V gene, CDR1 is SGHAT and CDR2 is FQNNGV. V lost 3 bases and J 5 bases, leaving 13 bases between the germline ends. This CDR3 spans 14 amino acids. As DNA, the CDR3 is TGTGCCAGCAGCTTTGAGAGGCGCGGTGAGACCCAGTACTTC. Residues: CASSFERRGETQYF.

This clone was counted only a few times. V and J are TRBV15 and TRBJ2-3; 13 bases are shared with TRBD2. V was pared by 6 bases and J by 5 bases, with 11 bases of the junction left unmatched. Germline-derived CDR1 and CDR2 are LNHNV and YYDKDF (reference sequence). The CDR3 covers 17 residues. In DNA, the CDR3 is TGTGCCACCAGGGGAAGACTAGCGGGGGGACCTGTAGATACGCAGTATTTT. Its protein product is CATRGRLAGGPVDTQYF.

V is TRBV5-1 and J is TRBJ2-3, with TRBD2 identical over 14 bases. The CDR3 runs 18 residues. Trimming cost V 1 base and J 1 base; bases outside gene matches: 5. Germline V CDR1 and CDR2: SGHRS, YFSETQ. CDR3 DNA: TGCGCCAGCAGCTTGATGGGACTAGCGGGGGCACGCACAGATACGCAGTATTTT. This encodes CASSLMGLAGARTDTQYF.

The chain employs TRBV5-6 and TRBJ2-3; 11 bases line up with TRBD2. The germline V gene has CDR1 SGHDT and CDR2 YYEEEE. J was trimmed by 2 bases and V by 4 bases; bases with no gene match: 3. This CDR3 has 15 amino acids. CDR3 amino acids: CASSRLAGITDTQYF. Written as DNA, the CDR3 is TGTGCCAGCAGCCGACTAGCGGGGATCACAGATACGCAGTATTTT.

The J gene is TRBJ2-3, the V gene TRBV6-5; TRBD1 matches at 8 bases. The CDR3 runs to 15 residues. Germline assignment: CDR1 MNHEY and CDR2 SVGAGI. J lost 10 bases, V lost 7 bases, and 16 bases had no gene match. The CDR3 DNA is TGTGCCAGCAAGCCAACAGGGGGACCCGGACGGGCGCAGTATTTT. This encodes CASKPTGGPGRAQYF.

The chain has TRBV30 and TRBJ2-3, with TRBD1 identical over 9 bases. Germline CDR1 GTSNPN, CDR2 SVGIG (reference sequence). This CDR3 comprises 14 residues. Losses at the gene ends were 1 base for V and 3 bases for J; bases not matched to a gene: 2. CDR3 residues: CAWSGGQGTDTQYF. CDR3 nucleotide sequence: TGTGCCTGGAGTGGTGGACAGGGGACAGATACGCAGTATTTT.

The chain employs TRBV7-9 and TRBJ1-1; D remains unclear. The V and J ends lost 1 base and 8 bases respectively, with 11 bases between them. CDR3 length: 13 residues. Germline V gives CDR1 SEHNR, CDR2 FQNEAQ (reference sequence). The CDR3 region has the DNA TGTGCCAGCAGCTTAGGGGCGTCGGGGGAAGCTTTCTTT. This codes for CASSLGASGEAFF.

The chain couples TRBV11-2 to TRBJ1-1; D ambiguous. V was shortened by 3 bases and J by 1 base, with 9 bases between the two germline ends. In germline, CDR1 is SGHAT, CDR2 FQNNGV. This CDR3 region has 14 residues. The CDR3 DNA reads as TGTGCCAGCAGCTTTGACGGCGGGAACACTGAAGCTTTCTTT. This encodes CASSFDGGNTEAFF.

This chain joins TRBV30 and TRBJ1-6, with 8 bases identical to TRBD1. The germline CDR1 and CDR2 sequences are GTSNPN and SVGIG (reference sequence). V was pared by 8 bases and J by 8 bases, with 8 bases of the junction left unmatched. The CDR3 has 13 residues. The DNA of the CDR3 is TGTGCCGGGAACTCAGGGGGCCATTCACCCCTCCACTTT. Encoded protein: CAGNSGGHSPLHF. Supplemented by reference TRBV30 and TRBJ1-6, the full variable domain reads SQTIHQWPATLVQPVGSPLSLECTVEGTSNPNLYWYRQAAGRGLQLLFYSVGIGQISSEVPQNLSASRPQDRQFILSSKKLLLSDSGFYLCAGNSGGHSPLHFGNGTRLTVT.

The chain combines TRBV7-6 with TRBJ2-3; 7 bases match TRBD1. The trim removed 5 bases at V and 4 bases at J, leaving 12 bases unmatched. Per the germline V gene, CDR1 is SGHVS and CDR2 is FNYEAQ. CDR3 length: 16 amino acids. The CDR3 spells CASSTYLRGWSDTQYF. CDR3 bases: TGTGCCAGCAGCACATACCTCAGGGGGTGGTCAGATACGCAGTATTTT.

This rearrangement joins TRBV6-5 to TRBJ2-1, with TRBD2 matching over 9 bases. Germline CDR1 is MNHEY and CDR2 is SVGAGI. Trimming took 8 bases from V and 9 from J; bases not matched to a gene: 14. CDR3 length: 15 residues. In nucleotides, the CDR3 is TGTGCCAGCGGGACCCCGGGACTAGCCGGGCCTGAGCAGTTCTTC. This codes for CASGTPGLAGPEQFF.

In DNA form, the CDR3 reads TGTGCCAGCAGCATACTAGCAGGAGCAGATACGCAGTATTTT. Protein product: CASSILAGADTQYF. The J gene is TRBJ2-3, the V gene TRBV9; TRBD2 might be the D (6 bases). CDR1 is SGDLS, CDR2 YYNGEE, per germline. The ends were cut back, 4 bases at V and 4 bases at J, with 13 bases in the middle. There are 14 residues in the CDR3.

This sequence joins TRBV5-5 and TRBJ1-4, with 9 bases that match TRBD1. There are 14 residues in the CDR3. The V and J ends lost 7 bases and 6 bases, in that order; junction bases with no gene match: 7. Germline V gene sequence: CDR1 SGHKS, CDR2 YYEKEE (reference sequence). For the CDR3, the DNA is TGTGCCAGCGACAGGGGGGGAGAGGATGAAAAACTGTTTTTT. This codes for CASDRGGEDEKLFF.

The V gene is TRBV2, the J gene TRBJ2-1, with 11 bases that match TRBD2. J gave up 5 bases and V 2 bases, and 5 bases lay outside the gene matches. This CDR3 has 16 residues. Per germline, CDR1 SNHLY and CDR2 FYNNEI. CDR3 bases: TGTGCCAGCAGTGAAAGCCCTAGCGGGGGGAACAATGAGCAGTTCTTC. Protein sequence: CASSESPSGGNNEQFF.